The present entry profiles one T cell receptor beta chain with its context. It has no known antigen specificity. No much larger clone exists at a distance of one base, and base qualities are not known. The CDR3 spans 12 residues, from the cysteine through the phenylalanine. CDR3 DNA is the only sequence kept; it has 36 bases, read in frame from the first base. V gives up 8 bases and J gives up 7 bases, and the segment between their germline ends measures 14 bases. CDR1 SNHLY and CDR2 FYNNEI were looked up in the germline V gene. The record originates from a study of technical replicates of blood from several donors (dated by TCRdb to the late 2010s). The library was produced with the immunoSEQ multiplex PCR assay. The clones in this table, taken by TCRdb from immuneACCESS, are in-frame only. Not every clone is retained; where verified, under half of the shortfall comes from an unresolved V gene, and the cause of the rest is unknown. Within this sample are about 100,000 clones, with 85% to 95% of them counted one time only. The top ten clones comprise 0.34% of the sample.

This receptor chain uses TRBV2 and TRBJ1-1; the D gene identity is not certain. The origin of this receptor is a human donor in good health. The sequenced sample was T cells isolated from PBMCs. CDR3 region: CASRWEGSEAFF. In nucleotide form, the sequence is TGTGCCAGCCGATGGGAGGGCAGTGAAGCTTTCTTT.